The 17 T cell receptor beta chains given below trace back to one sample, sequenced in a study of cytomegalovirus exposure and HLA in healthy donors. PCR was performed using 60 Vbeta and 13 Jbeta primers. TCRdb keeps only in-frame clones here, not all; method: immunoSEQ multiplex PCR. The table has around 150,000 clones, around four fifths seen once; the top ten hold 2% to 2.5%. Sequenced material: PBMCs. These receptors all come from a man younger than 45 in good health and CMV-seronegative.

This rearrangement joins TRBV30 to TRBJ2-1; 8 bases line up with TRBD2. Looked up from germline, CDR1 is GTSNPN and CDR2 is SVGIG (reference sequence). This CDR3 has 13 residues. V lost 7 bases, J lost 6 bases, and 8 bases stayed unmatched. The CDR3 protein is CAFGAGGTNEQFF. The CDR3 bases are TGTGCCTTCGGGGCGGGAGGAACCAATGAGCAGTTCTTC.

The rearrangement links TRBV9 to TRBJ2-7; no clear D. V dropped 3 bases and J dropped 5 bases, with 15 bases sitting between them. The CDR3 is 14 amino acids. Germline V gene sequence: CDR1 SGDLS, CDR2 YYNGEE. For the CDR3, the DNA is TGTGCCAGCAGCGGAGCGATCCATTCTGACGAGCAGTACTTC. Protein: CASSGAIHSDEQYF.

CDR3 DNA: TGTGCCTGGAGTGTACTCGGGACTAGCAAAGAGACCCAGTACTTC. Its protein is CAWSVLGTSKETQYF. The rearrangement links TRBV30 to TRBJ2-5; 9 bases match TRBD2. In germline, CDR1 is GTSNPN, CDR2 SVGIG (reference sequence). Germline trimming cut 0 bases from V and 3 bases from J; bases unmatched to any gene: 5. CDR3 length: 15 amino acids.

This rearrangement joins TRBV5-1 to TRBJ2-7; 9 positions match TRBD1. Germline assignment: CDR1 SGHRS and CDR2 YFSETQ. CDR3 size: 16 residues. V dropped 4 bases and J dropped 1; count of bases not matched to a gene: 9. CDR3 coding DNA: TGCGCCAGCAGCCACCACCGGGACAGGGCTTCCTACGAGCAGTACTTC. Its protein is CASSHHRDRASYEQYF.

The gene calls are TRBV4-1 and TRBJ1-2; TRBD1 might be the D (6 bases). V lost 1 base to trimming and J lost 4 bases, with 10 bases between them. Germline CDR1 reads MGHRA; CDR2 reads YSYEKL. This CDR3 spans 14 amino acids. CDR3 bases: TGCGCCAGCAGCCAAGGTGGACAGCGCTATGGCTACACCTTC. Translation gives CASSQGGQRYGYTF.

This sequence joins TRBV18 and TRBJ2-1; 8 bases map to TRBD2. Germline CDR1 KGHSH, CDR2 LQKENI. Losses at the gene ends were 4 bases for V and 2 bases for J; bases not matched to a gene: 13. The CDR3 runs 18 residues. CDR3 nucleotides: TGTGCCAGCTCACTTAACCAAGCTAGCGGGCCGACCTACAATGAGCAGTTCTTC. Its translation: CASSLNQASGPTYNEQFF.

V gene TRBV10-3 combines with J gene TRBJ1-1; a possible D gene is TRBD1 (6 bases). V lost 3 bases to trimming and J lost 9 bases, with 17 bases between them. Germline CDR1 and CDR2: ENHRY and SYGVKD. This CDR3 is built from 14 residues. The CDR3, as DNA: TGTGCCATCAGTGATTTCCGGGACAAGCCTAAAGCTTTCTTT. This codes for CAISDFRDKPKAFF.

This clone was observed a few times. The V gene is TRBV6-1, the J gene TRBJ1-1, with no clear D. The V end lost 2 bases, the J end lost 3 bases, and 7 bases lay between the germline ends. The CDR3 loop spans 13 amino acids. The germline V gene has CDR1 MNHNS and CDR2 SASEGT. The CDR3 DNA is TGTGCCAGCAGTGAATGGTTAGACACTGAAGCTTTCTTT. Its protein is CASSEWLDTEAFF.

V usage is TRBV6-5 and J usage is TRBJ2-3; D call uncertain. The CDR3 is 13 amino acids. V lost 2 bases, J lost 3 bases, and 6 bases lay in between. The germline CDR1 and CDR2 sequences are MNHEY and SVGAGI. The CDR3 coding sequence is TGTGCCAGCAGTTACCCCGGGACAGATACGCAGTATTTT. This codes for CASSYPGTDTQYF.

This chain connects TRBV11-2 to TRBJ1-5; TRBD1 agrees at 9 bases. Trimming took 6 bases from V and 0 from J; bases not matched to a gene: 3. The CDR3 runs 15 residues. Germline CDR1 reads SGHAT; CDR2 reads FQNNGV. CDR3 region: CASSKTGGSNQPQHF. The CDR3 DNA reads TGTGCCAGCAGTAAGACAGGGGGTAGCAATCAGCCCCAGCATTTT.

V gene TRBV27 combines with J gene TRBJ2-1; D might be TRBD1 (5 bases). Per the germline V gene, CDR1 is MNHEY and CDR2 is SMNVEV (reference sequence). CDR3 length: 16 amino acids. V was pared by 8 bases and J by 5 bases, with 22 bases between. The CDR3 spells CASVPDSPTPDNEQFF. The CDR3, as DNA: TGTGCCAGCGTACCCGACAGTCCAACTCCTGACAATGAGCAGTTCTTC.

CDR3 DNA: TGTGCCACCAGCAGAGTACGACAGGGGGAGCAGCCCCAGCATTTT. Protein: CATSRVRQGEQPQHF. The rearrangement uses TRBV15 and TRBJ1-5; TRBD1 agrees at 9 bases. The V gene end was trimmed by 1 base and the J gene end by 7 bases; junction bases not matched to a gene: 5. The CDR3 sequence is 15 residues long. Germline-derived CDR1 and CDR2 are LNHNV and YYDKDF (reference sequence).

A single count supports this clone. The chain has TRBV27 and TRBJ1-1; D gene ambiguous. The CDR3 extends over 18 amino acids. Per the germline V gene, CDR1 is MNHEY and CDR2 is SMNVEV (reference sequence). Deletions cut 6 bases from V and 7 bases from J, with 30 bases between. CDR3 DNA sequence: TGTGCCAGCAGGCGAGTGGGAGGAGCGGACTTCGCTTTTAGTGAAGCTTTCTTT. Amino acid sequence: CASRRVGGADFAFSEAFF.

This clone was picked up one time. The chain links TRBV29-1 to TRBJ2-1; 12 bases are a match to TRBD2. This CDR3 contains 14 residues. Germline CDR1 reads SQVTM; CDR2 reads ANQGSEA. Trimming took 6 bases from V and 8 from J; bases not matched to a gene: 8. In nucleotides, the CDR3 is TGCAGCGTAGACGGACTAGCGGGGCCTTATGAGCAGTTCTTC. Protein: CSVDGLAGPYEQFF.

As DNA, the CDR3 is TGCGCCAGCAGCCAAGAGGGATCGGGCCGTAGGGGTACTAATGAAAAACTGTTTTTT. Protein product: CASSQEGSGRRGTNEKLFF. V usage is TRBV4-1 and J usage is TRBJ1-4; a weak D match, TRBD1 (5 bases). Germline CDR1 reads MGHRA; CDR2 reads YSYEKL. The CDR3 covers 19 residues. Between the trimmed V and J ends, which lost 0 bases and 2 bases, there was a span of 19 bases.

This clone was detected only once. V usage is TRBV28 and J usage is TRBJ2-4, with D perhaps matching TRBD1 (5 bases). In germline, CDR1 is MDHEN, CDR2 SYDVKM. There are 15 residues in the CDR3. Trimming took 6 bases from V and 0 from J, leaving 12 bases between them. This CDR3 reads CASSASGLAKNIQYF. CDR3 coding DNA: TGTGCCAGCAGCGCCTCAGGGCTAGCCAAAAACATTCAGTACTTC.

Points on this clone: The junction shows a germline mismatch at one end, possibly a read error. The chain links TRBV7-7 to TRBJ1-1, with a possible D match to TRBD1 (5 bases). The CDR3 length is 13 residues. CDR1 and CDR2 from the germline V gene are SSHAT and FNYEAQ (reference sequence). CDR3 bases: TGTGCTAGCAGCTTAGCGCCGGGGGCTGAAGCTTTCTTT. Amino acid sequence: CASSLAPGAEAFF.